This TCR beta chain was profiled in a study of blood T cell repertoires in COVID-19. Per the original data handling: The authors estimated nucleated cell counts from reference gene primer amplification. TCRdb's table, derived via immunoSEQ multiplex PCR, lists solely in-frame clones and lacks some. Clone size and V and J calls were adopted from that table, with D and trimming inferred from the DNA. Among 90,000 to 120,000 clones listed, approximately 92% were seen once. The CDR3 extends over 13 amino acids. V was clipped by 8 bases and J by 2 bases, with 9 bases between them. Germline V gene lookup returns CDR1 MNHEY and CDR2 SMNVEV (reference sequence).

The chain combines TRBV27 with TRBJ1-4; D uncertain. Sequencing was done on a sample of peripheral blood. The origin of this receptor is a woman of 80 years or more with acute or convalescent COVID-19. CDR3 in amino acids: CASGYSTNEKLFF. The CDR3 DNA reads TGTGCCAGCGGGTACAGTACTAATGAAAAACTGTTTTTT.